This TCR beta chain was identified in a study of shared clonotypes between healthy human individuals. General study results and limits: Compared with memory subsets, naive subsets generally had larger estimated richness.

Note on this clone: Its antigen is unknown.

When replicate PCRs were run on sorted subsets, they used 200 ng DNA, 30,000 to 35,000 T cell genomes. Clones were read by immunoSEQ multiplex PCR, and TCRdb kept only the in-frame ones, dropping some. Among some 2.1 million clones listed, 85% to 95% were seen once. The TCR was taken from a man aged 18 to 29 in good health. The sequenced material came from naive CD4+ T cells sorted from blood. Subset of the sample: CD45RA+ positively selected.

The CDR3, as DNA: TGTGCCAGCAGCCCACCCTGGTCTGGGGCCAACGTCCTGACTTTC. This codes for CASSPPWSGANVLTF. The J gene is TRBJ2-6, the V gene TRBV5-4; D gene uncertain. Germline V CDR1 and CDR2: SGHNT, YYREEE (reference sequence). This CDR3 is 15 amino acids long. V lost 4 bases to trimming and J lost 1 base, with 9 bases between them. The complete variable domain, with remaining parts taken from reference TRBV5-4 and TRBJ2-6, reads ETGVTQSPTHLIKTRGQQVTLRCSSQSGHNTVSWYQQALGQGPQFIFQYYREEENGRGNFPPRFSGLQFPNYSSELNVNALELDDSALYLCASSPPWSGANVLTFGAGSRLTVL.